This TCR beta chain was obtained from a study of high-grade serous ovarian cancer treatment subgroups. General study results and limits: Without spatial data, bulk sequencing limits insight into HGSC tumor diversity. TCR relatedness rose with neoantigen level and trended with mutation load. Different patients shared almost no repertoire; same-patient tumors shared 0.11 to 0.79. CDR1 and CDR2 were left unanalyzed; analyses focused on CDR3.

Tumor samples were taken before definitive surgery or chemotherapy. Repertoires were generated with immunoSEQ multiplex PCR, while TCRdb's copy carries only in-frame clones and drops some. The table records 10,000 to 15,000 clones, over 75% of them present only once. To note about this clone: The antigen remains undetermined.

Sequenced: tumor tissue. This TCR came from a human donor with high-grade serous ovarian cancer.

CDR3 coding DNA: TGTGCCAGTTCAATGATGCGCGGGGGGGAAGAGACCCAGTACTTC. Protein: CASSMMRGGEETQYF. The rearrangement joins TRBV9 to TRBJ2-5; 9 bases are a match to TRBD2. V was pared by 8 bases and J by 3 bases, with 11 bases of the junction left unmatched. The germline CDR1 and CDR2 sequences are SGDLS and YYNGEE. The CDR3 has 15 residues.